This T cell receptor (beta chain) was captured in a study of blood T cell repertoires in COVID-19. Authors' data handling: The assay estimated nucleated cells by amplifying reference gene primers. The assay was immunoSEQ multiplex PCR, and TCRdb's table has in-frame clones only and misses some. V and J calls and clone size are given by that table; D and trimming were obtained from the DNA. Of 90,000 to 140,000 clones in the sample, around 83% were seen once. Germline V CDR1 and CDR2: SGHDT, YYEEEE. The trim removed 4 bases at V and 1 base at J, leaving 9 bases unmatched. This CDR3 has 17 residues. The receptor was derived from a woman aged 80 or older with acute or convalescent COVID-19. V gene TRBV5-6 combines with J gene TRBJ2-1, with 9 positions matching TRBD2. Sample: peripheral blood. CDR3 sequence (DNA): TGTGCCAGCAGCACCCTATGGGCGGGAGGGTCCTACAATGAGCAGTTCTTC. Translation gives CASSTLWAGGSYNEQFF. Combining the CDR3 with reference TRBV5-6 and TRBJ2-1 gives the whole variable domain DAGVTQSPTHLIKTRGQQVTLRCSPKSGHDTVSWYQQALGQGPQFIFQYYEEEERQRGNFPDRFSGHQFPNYSSELNVNALLLGDSALYLCASSTLWAGGSYNEQFFGPGTRLTVL.